This TCR beta chain was recovered during a study of cytomegalovirus exposure and HLA in healthy donors. General observations from the study: When analyzed later, a missense DCLRE1C variant was found to be linked to TCR beta V- and J-gene trimming.

Vbeta (60) and Jbeta (13) primers were used in the PCR. Produced via immunoSEQ multiplex PCR; TCRdb's table is partial and in-frame only. The sample carries 140,000 to 150,000 clones, 61% recorded once. As to this clone: Its target is unknown.

The clonotype comes from a male donor in good health and CMV-seronegative. The sample comprised PBMCs.

CDR3: CASSLGPSGGVRADTQYF. CDR3 DNA: TGCGCCAGCAGCTTGGGACCTAGCGGGGGGGTACGGGCAGATACGCAGTATTTT. The chain links TRBV5-1 to TRBJ2-3; 12 positions agree with TRBD2. The J segment lost 4 bases and the V segment lost 0 bases, leaving 9 bases of the junction unmatched. Germline V gene data show CDR1 as SGHRS and CDR2 as YFSETQ. This CDR3 region has 18 residues.